This record concerns one TCR beta chain sequence. This sample stems from a study of blood T cell repertoires in COVID-19. Original processing methods: Scientists estimated how many nucleated cells there were by amplifying reference gene primers. Sequencing used immunoSEQ multiplex PCR; TCRdb keeps in-frame clones, though not all of them. V and J calls and clone size are given by that table; D and trimming were obtained from the DNA. This sample has about 35,000 clones, with roughly 78% found just once. From germline, CDR1 is LGHDT and CDR2 YNNKEL (reference sequence). Germline trimming cut 8 bases from V and 2 bases from J; bases unmatched to any gene: 9. This CDR3 has 17 amino acids.

The J gene is TRBJ2-1, the V gene TRBV3-1 (or the pseudogene TRBV3-2), with 13 positions matching TRBD2. The sample consisted of peripheral blood. This clonotype originated in a man older than 75 with active or convalescent COVID-19. This chain's CDR3 is CASPGLAGEAPYNEQFF. The CDR3 coding sequence is TGTGCCAGCCCCGGACTAGCGGGAGAGGCCCCCTACAATGAGCAGTTCTTC.